This T cell receptor (beta chain) was recovered during a study of T cells after yellow fever vaccination. The table lists this clonotype with many counts. Its antigen is still unknown. Regarding the study as a whole: Just a small share of clonotypes turned up in the CD4 compartment as well as the CD8 compartment.

5'RACE template switching generated TCR cDNA, adding a universal primer site and UMIs. TCRdb reanalysed the 5' RACE reads using MiXCR and keeps one entry per CDR3 protein. Found here are hundreds of thousands of distinct CDR3 sequences, approximately 13% of them singletons; the top ten hold roughly an eighth. Unmatched junction bases numbered 0, after V lost 0 bases and J lost 2 bases. Looked up from germline, CDR1 is SGHTA and CDR2 is FQGNSA. The CDR3 spans 15 residues. The sample was PBMCs, taken on the day of the yellow fever booster vaccination. The chain joins TRBV7-2 to TRBJ2-5; 10 nucleotides agree with TRBD2. This TCR derives from a man aged 25-40 years who received the YFV17D yellow fever vaccine. In DNA form, the CDR3 reads TGTGCCAGCAGCTTAGCTAGCGGGGGGCAAGAGACCCAGTACTTC. Protein product: CASSLASGGQETQYF. The entire variable domain, with the rest obtained from reference TRBV7-2 and TRBJ2-5, is as follows: GAGVSQSPSNKVTEKGKDVELRCDPISGHTALYWYRQSLGQGLEFLIYFQGNSAPDKSGLPSDRFSAERTGGSVSTLTIQRTQQEDSAVYLCASSLASGGQETQYFGPGTRLLVL.